One and the same sample provided the 5 T cell receptor beta chains below, sequenced in a study of blood T cell repertoires in COVID-19. Here immunoSEQ multiplex PCR was the method, and the copy in TCRdb shows in-frame clones only, minus some. The repertoire holds 40,000 to 60,000 clones, 65% to 85% seen once, with about 4.1% in the top ten. The specimen was peripheral blood. These receptors were obtained from a man aged 45-65 years with active COVID-19.

This sequence joins TRBV5-1 and TRBJ1-2; 8 positions agree with TRBD1. Germline V gene data show CDR1 as SGHRS and CDR2 as YFSETQ. This CDR3 is built from 16 residues. Unmatched junction bases numbered 10, after V lost 0 bases and J lost 6 bases. The DNA of the CDR3 is TGCGCCAGCAGCTTGGGGCAGGGGGCCGAGGGAAATGGCTACACCTTC. This encodes CASSLGQGAEGNGYTF.

The chain employs TRBV10-3 and TRBJ1-5, with TRBD1 as a possible D gene (6 bases). CDR1 ENHRY and CDR2 SYGVKD come from the germline V gene. The CDR3 is 15 residues long. Trimming left V 0 bases short and J 3 bases short, with 9 bases between. The CDR3 protein is CAISESGGYNQPQHF. The CDR3 region has the DNA TGTGCCATCAGTGAGTCAGGGGGTTACAATCAGCCCCAGCATTTT.

Concerning this clone itself: One junction end disagrees with the germline gene, perhaps due to a read error. The chain recombines TRBV11-3 with TRBJ1-1; TRBD1 matches 12 bases. Germline-derived CDR1 and CDR2 are SGHNT and YENEEA. This CDR3 region has 20 residues. In nucleotides, the CDR3 is TGTGCCAGCAGATTAGATGCCGGGACAGGGGGCTCCGGTATGAACACTGAAGCTTTCTTT. This gives the protein CASRLDAGTGGSGMNTEAFF.

The rearrangement uses TRBV5-1 and TRBJ2-7; TRBD2 aligns across 9 bases. In germline, CDR1 is SGHRS, CDR2 YFSETQ. The CDR3 is made up of 16 amino acids. V dropped 0 bases and J dropped 1; count of bases not matched to a gene: 5. CDR3 residues: CASSLAVLAGSYEQYF. CDR3 DNA: TGCGCCAGCAGCTTGGCAGTCCTAGCGGGGTCCTACGAGCAGTACTTC.

The CDR3, as DNA: TGTGCCAGCAGTGAAGCAGTCGGTGCGCCGGGGGAGCAGTACTTC. This codes for CASSEAVGAPGEQYF. The genes are TRBV6-1 and TRBJ2-7, with D possibly being TRBD2 (5 bases). The CDR3 has 15 amino acids. CDR1 and CDR2 (germline): MNHNS, SASEGT. V was trimmed by 0 bases and J by 7 bases, leaving 16 bases between them.